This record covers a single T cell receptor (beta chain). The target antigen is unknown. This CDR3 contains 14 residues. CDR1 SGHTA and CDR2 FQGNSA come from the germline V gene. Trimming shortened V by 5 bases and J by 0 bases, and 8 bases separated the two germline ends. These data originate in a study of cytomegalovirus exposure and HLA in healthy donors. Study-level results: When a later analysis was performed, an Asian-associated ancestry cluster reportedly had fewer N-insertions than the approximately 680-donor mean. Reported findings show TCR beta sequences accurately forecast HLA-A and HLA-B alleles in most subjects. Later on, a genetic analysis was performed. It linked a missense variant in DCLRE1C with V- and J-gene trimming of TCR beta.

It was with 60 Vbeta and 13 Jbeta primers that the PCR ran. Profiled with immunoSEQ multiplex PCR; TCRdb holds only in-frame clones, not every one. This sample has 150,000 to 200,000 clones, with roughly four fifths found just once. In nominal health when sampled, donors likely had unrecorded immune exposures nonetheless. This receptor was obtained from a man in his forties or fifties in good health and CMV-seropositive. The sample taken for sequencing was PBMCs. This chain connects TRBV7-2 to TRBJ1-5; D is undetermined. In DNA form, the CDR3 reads TGTGCCAGCAGCCTCCAGCGTAGCAATCAGCCCCAGCATTTT. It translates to CASSLQRSNQPQHF.